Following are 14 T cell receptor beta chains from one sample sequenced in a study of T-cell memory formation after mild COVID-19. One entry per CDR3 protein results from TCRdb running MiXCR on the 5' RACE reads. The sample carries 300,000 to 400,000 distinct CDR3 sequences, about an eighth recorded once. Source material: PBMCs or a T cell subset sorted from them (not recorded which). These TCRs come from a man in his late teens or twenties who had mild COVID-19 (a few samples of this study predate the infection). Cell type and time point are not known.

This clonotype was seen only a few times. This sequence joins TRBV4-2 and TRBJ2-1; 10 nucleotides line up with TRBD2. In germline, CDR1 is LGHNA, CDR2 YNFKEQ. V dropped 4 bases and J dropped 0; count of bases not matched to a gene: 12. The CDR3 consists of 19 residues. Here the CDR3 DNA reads TGTGCCAGCAGCCTCGACCGGCTAGCGGGGGTAGCCTCCTACAATGAGCAGTTCTTC. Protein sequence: CASSLDRLAGVASYNEQFF.

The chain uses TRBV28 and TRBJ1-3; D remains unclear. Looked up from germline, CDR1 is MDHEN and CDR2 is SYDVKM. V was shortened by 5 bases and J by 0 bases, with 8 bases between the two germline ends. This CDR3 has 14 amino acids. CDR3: CASSAPGSGNTIYF. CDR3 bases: TGTGCCAGCAGTGCCCCGGGCTCTGGAAACACCATATATTTT.

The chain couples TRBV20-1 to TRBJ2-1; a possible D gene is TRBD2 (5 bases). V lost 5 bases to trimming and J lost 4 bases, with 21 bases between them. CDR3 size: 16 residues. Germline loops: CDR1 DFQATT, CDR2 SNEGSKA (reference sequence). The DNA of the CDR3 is TGCAGTGCTCATTCGGTTCGGAATGGGAGATACAATGAGCAGTTCTTC. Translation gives CSAHSVRNGRYNEQFF.

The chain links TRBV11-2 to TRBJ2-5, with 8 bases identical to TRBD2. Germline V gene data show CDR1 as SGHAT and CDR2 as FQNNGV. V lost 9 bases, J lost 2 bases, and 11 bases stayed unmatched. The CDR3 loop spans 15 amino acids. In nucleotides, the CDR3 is TGTGCCAGACTGCCGGGAGCGGGGGAACAAGAGACCCAGTACTTC. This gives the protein CARLPGAGEQETQYF.

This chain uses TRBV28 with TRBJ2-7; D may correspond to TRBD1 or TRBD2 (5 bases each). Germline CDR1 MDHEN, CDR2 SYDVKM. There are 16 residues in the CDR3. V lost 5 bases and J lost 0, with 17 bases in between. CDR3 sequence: CASSPRGKGHSYEQYF. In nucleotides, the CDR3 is TGTGCCAGCAGTCCCAGAGGGAAGGGGCACTCCTACGAGCAGTACTTC.

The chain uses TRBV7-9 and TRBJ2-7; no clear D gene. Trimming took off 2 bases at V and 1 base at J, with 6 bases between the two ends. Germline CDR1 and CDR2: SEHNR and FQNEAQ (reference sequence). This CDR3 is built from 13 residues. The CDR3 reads CASSLSWSYEQYV. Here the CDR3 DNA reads TGTGCCAGCAGCTTATCGTGGTCCTACGAGCAGTACGTC.

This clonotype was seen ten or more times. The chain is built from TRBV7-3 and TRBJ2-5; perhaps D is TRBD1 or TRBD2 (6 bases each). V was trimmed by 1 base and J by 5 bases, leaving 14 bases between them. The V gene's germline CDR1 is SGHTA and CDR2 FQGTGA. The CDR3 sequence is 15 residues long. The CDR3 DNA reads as TGTGCCAGCAGCTTAAAGGGGGGCCGATGGGAGACCCAGTACTTC. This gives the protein CASSLKGGRWETQYF.

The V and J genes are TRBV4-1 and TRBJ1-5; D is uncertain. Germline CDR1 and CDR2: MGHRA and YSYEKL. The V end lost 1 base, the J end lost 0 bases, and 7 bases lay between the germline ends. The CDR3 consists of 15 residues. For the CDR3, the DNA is TGCGCCAGCAGCCAAGCGACCAATAGCAATCAGCCCCAGCATTTT. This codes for CASSQATNSNQPQHF.

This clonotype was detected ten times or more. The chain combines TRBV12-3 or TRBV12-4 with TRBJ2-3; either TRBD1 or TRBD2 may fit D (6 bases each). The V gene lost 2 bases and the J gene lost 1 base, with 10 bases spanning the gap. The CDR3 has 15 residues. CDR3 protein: CASSLWGAGTDTQYF. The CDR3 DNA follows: TGTGCCAGCAGTTTATGGGGGGCCGGCACAGATACGCAGTATTTT.

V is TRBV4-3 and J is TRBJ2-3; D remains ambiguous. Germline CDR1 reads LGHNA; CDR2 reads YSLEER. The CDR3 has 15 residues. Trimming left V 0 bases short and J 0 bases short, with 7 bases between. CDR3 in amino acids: CASSQEQISTDTQYF. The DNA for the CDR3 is TGCGCCAGCAGCCAAGAACAGATTAGCACAGATACGCAGTATTTT.

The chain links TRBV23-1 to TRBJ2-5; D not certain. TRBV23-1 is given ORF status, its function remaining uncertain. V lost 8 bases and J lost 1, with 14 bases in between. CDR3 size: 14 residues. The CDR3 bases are TGCGCCAGCCGGACGGAAGTGGGCCAAGAGACCCAGTACTTC. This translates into CASRTEVGQETQYF.

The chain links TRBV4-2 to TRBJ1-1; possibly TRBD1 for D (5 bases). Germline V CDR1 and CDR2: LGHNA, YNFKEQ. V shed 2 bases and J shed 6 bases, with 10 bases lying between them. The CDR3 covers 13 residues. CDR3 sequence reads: CASSQQGGSEAFF. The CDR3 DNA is TGTGCCAGCAGCCAACAGGGCGGGTCTGAAGCTTTCTTT.

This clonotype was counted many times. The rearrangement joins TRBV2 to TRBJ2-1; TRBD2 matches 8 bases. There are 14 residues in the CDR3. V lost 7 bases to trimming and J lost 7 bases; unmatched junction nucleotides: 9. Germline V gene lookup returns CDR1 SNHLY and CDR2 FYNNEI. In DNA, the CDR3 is TGTGCCAGCATGGGGTGGACGGGGGGGAATGAGCAGTTCTTC. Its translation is CASMGWTGGNEQFF.

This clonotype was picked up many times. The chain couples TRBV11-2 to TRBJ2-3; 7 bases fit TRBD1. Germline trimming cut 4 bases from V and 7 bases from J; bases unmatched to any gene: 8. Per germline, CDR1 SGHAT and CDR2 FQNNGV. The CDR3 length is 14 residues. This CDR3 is CASSSPRGLHTQYF. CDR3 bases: TGTGCCAGCAGCTCTCCCAGGGGGTTACATACGCAGTATTTT.